This T cell receptor (beta chain) was recorded in a study of low-dose radiotherapy and immunotherapy resistance in tumors. Study summary: It was every two weeks, one day before radiation and immunotherapy, that intravenous cyclophosphamide 200 mg/m2 was given.

This clonotype was seen ten or more times. Time point here: before trial treatment. As their treatment, donors received nivolumab, ipilimumab, aspirin, low-dose cyclophosphamide and low-dose radiotherapy. The germline V gene encodes CDR1 SGHTA and CDR2 FQGNSA. The CDR3 covers 16 residues. V lost 2 bases, J lost 3 bases, and 16 bases lay in between. TRAV- and TRBV-specific primers were used for first-strand cDNA, which covered alpha and beta chains. A constant-region primer paired with the V-primer adapter amplified TCRs over around 18 PCR cycles. Each CDR3 protein gets one entry after TCRdb re-called the reads with MiXCR. The sample has under 90,000 distinct CDR3 sequences, around 31% seen once.

Source: PBMCs, taken before treatment. This chain connects TRBV7-2 to TRBJ1-2, with D perhaps matching TRBD1 (6 bases). The origin of this receptor is a female donor with ovarian cancer. CDR3 amino acids: CASSLFRTGPHYGYTF. CDR3 nucleotide sequence: TGTGCCAGCAGCTTATTCAGAACAGGGCCGCACTATGGCTACACCTTC.